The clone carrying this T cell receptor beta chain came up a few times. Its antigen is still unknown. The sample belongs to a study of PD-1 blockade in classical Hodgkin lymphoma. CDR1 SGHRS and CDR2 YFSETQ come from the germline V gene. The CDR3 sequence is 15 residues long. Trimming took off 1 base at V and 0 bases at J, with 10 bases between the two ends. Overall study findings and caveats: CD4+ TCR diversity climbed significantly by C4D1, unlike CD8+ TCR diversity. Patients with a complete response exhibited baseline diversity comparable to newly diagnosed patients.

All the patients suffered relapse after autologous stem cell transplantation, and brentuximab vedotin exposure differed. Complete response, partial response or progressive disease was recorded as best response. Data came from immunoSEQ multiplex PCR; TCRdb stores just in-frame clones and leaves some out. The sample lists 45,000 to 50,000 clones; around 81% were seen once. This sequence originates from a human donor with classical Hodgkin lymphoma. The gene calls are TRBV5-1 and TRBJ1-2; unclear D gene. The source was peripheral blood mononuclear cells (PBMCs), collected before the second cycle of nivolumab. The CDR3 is CASSLTAPANYGYTF. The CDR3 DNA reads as TGCGCCAGCAGCTTGACGGCGCCTGCTAACTATGGCTACACCTTC.